This T cell receptor beta chain was obtained from a study of T cells in Graves' hyperthyroidism and ophthalmopathy (dated by TCRdb to between 2019 and 2020). Notes on the research overall: Peripheral blood samples were taken at initial diagnosis, before any treatment was given. To identify TCR V-J signatures that set the groups apart, the researchers used a discovery cohort of about a hundred patients, made up of around 40 with Graves' ophthalmopathy and 57 with stable Graves' hyperthyroidism. Prospective prediction of ophthalmopathy was tested in an independent validation cohort of 18 to 20 hyperthyroidism patients and 17 patients who later progressed to ophthalmopathy. The study also compared thyroid tissue and blood T-cell repertoires from a handful of Graves' hyperthyroidism patients. The 75 to 100 discovery patients were randomly split 7:3 into training and test sets. Following sampling, methimazole starting at 30 mg daily was given to hyperthyroidism patients, and high-dose intravenous methylprednisolone was given to ophthalmopathy patients. The paper describes TCR Vbeta CDR3 sequencing of 120 to 150 peripheral blood samples, made up of under 50 ophthalmopathy patients, around 78 hyperthyroidism patients and 17 progressor patients.

This clonotype was recorded many times. Its antigen remains unidentified. Base qualities are missing; no much larger clone stands one base away. TCR beta CDR3 regions were amplified from RNA transcripts. The first round of RT-PCR for the TCR CDR3 was performed with the HTBI primer set and the Qiagen OneStep RT-PCR kit. The libraries were constructed in a second round of multiplex PCR and then size-selected and purified. Libraries were sequenced paired-end with 100 bp reads on an Illumina HiSeq2000. In the source study's methods: SOAPnuke was used to process the raw data, throwing out any read that contained adapters or uncalled bases, had a mean Phred below 15, or lacked an exact constant-primer or identifier match. COPE v1.2.5 was used to merge the high-quality paired reads, and each unique nucleotide sequence was defined as a clonotype. Clonotypes were aligned to IMGT TRBV, TRBD and TRBJ reference segments using MiTCR v1.1. Only V-J combinations with frequency above 0.0001, covering approximately 99% of repertoires, were analysed. The TCS score was defined as the ratio of F50 (clonal expansion) to E x V (chaos), calculated using BLOSUM62-based TCRdist between CDR3 peptides within each V-J. Welch's t-statistics and random forest reduced 500 to 550 V-J features to roughly 13, which were used in a naive Bayes classifier (R e1071). The raw public data were reprocessed by TCRdb itself: fastp quality trimming at Q25, MiXCR clonotype calling, in-frame beta chains only. Duplicate CDR3 protein sequences are folded into a single record with the most common DNA and genes. TCRdb, rather than the study authors, made the V and J calls. This sample lists a few hundred thousand distinct CDR3 sequences; around a sixth were detected once. Of the sample, roughly two fifths falls within the top ten clones.

Ophthalmopathy patients had moderately to severely active disease, Clinical Activity Score of at least 3, NOSPECS grade of at least 4, and duration under 3 months. Any patient with an uncontrolled infection, another autoimmune disease, pregnancy or lactation was excluded. Diagnoses relied on clinical symptoms, serum thyroxine and TRAb, thyroid ultrasound and orbital computed tomography. PBMCs were isolated from 10 ml of fresh peripheral blood by Ficoll-Paque density gradient centrifugation. Total RNA was extracted using Trizol reagent, and RNA quality was assessed on an Agilent 2100 Bioanalyzer. Study-wide conclusions, independent of this receptor: Blood samples also contained most of the expanded thyroid clonotypes (frequency above 0.001), which suggests that blood repertoires may reflect thyroid immune responses. Sample size was not statistically predetermined, and investigators were not blinded to group allocation. A model built on a 13 V-J signature distinguished ophthalmopathy from stable hyperthyroidism, reaching 85% to 90% sensitivity and around 81% specificity in cross-validation and 80%/75% in testing. During validation, the model predicted progression to ophthalmopathy a median of around 7 months ahead of onset, with approximately 70% sensitivity and almost 75% specificity.

Sequenced: blood. This clonotype was sampled from a man between 18 and 35 years old with Graves' ophthalmopathy.

The nucleotides read TGCAGTGCTAGCGCATGGTACTTC. Translated, this gives CSASAWYF. The chain couples TRBV20-1 to TRBJ2-5, with no confidently assigned D gene. V drops 3 bases and J drops 13 bases, leaving 6 bases in between. The CDR3, cysteine through phenylalanine, is 8 amino acids long. Only the CDR3 part of the read is kept: 24 bases, read in frame from the first base. For CDR1 and CDR2, the germline V gene (reference sequence) lists DFQATT and SNEGSKA.